Listed here are 18 T cell receptor beta chains from one sample, sequenced in a study of shared clonotypes between healthy human individuals. CD45RO-negative, CCR7-selected cells formed the naive CD8 fraction, which excluded terminally differentiated effector memory CD45RA+ cells. The method was immunoSEQ multiplex PCR; TCRdb's version includes in-frame clones alone and lacks a portion of them. The table records around 2,100,000 clones, 85% to 95% of them present only once. Sequencing was performed on naive CD8+ T cells sorted from blood. The receptor set was obtained from a man aged 18-30 years in good health.

V is TRBV9 and J is TRBJ1-5; possible D gene TRBD1, 5 bases. The V end lost 6 bases, the J end lost 4 bases, and 14 bases lay between the germline ends. Germline V gene lookup returns CDR1 SGDLS and CDR2 YYNGEE. The CDR3 has 14 residues. The CDR3, as DNA: TGTGCCAGCAACACCGGGACGCCGAATCAGCCCCAGCATTTT. This encodes CASNTGTPNQPQHF.

In the case of this clone: This sample also contains other DNA sequences that code for the same CDR3. V is TRBV7-9 and J is TRBJ2-1, with 7 positions matching TRBD1. Losses at the gene ends were 4 bases for V and 0 bases for J; bases not matched to a gene: 6. There are 16 residues in the CDR3. Germline V gives CDR1 SEHNR, CDR2 FQNEAQ (reference sequence). The CDR3 reads CASSSTGASSYNEQFF. The CDR3 nucleotides read TGTGCCAGCAGCTCTACAGGGGCTAGCTCCTACAATGAGCAGTTCTTC.

J is TRBJ2-7 and V is TRBV4-3; the D call may be TRBD1 or TRBD2 (5 bases each). The CDR3 loop spans 14 amino acids. CDR1 LGHNA and CDR2 YSLEER come from the germline V gene. V shed 4 bases and J shed 2 bases, with 12 bases lying between them. The CDR3 DNA is TGCGCCAGCAGCCCCACTAGGGGCCCCTACGAGCAGTACTTC. Encoded protein: CASSPTRGPYEQYF.

This chain links TRBV29-1 with TRBJ2-1; TRBD2 matches at 8 bases. The CDR3 contains 12 residues. The trim removed 5 bases at V and 13 bases at J, leaving 10 bases unmatched. Germline CDR1 and CDR2: SQVTM and ANQGSEA. The CDR3 reads CSVLPGLDYQFF. The CDR3 nucleotides are TGCAGCGTTCTTCCGGGACTAGATTATCAGTTCTTC.

The chain uses TRBV28 and TRBJ1-5; 9 bases match TRBD1. The trim removed 6 bases at V and 2 bases at J, leaving 14 bases unmatched. CDR1 and CDR2 from the germline V gene are MDHEN and SYDVKM. The CDR3 is made up of 18 amino acids. CDR3 bases: TGTGCCAGCAGCTCCCGGGGACAGGGAATAACTGGCAATCAGCCCCAGCATTTT. It encodes CASSSRGQGITGNQPQHF.

Concerning this clone itself: Other DNA variants within this sample encode the same CDR3. This chain uses TRBV5-6 with TRBJ2-3, with D hard to call. The CDR3 is 11 amino acids. CDR1 is SGHDT, CDR2 YYEEEE, per germline. V was clipped by 1 base and J by 5 bases, with 2 bases between them. CDR3 coding DNA: TGTGCCAGCAGCTTGATAGATACGCAGTATTTT. It translates to CASSLIDTQYF.

J is TRBJ2-7 and V is TRBV7-6; D remains ambiguous. Per germline, CDR1 SGHVS and CDR2 FNYEAQ. Trimming left V 8 bases short and J 3 bases short, with 8 bases between. This CDR3 contains 11 residues. CDR3 amino acids: CASGEGYEQYF. CDR3 bases: TGTGCCAGCGGGGAAGGCTACGAGCAGTACTTC.

The rearrangement uses TRBV27 and TRBJ2-5; tentatively, D is TRBD1 (6 bases). This CDR3 is built from 14 residues. V was clipped by 5 bases and J by 5 bases, with 15 bases between them. Germline V gene sequence: CDR1 MNHEY, CDR2 SMNVEV (reference sequence). The CDR3 DNA is TGTGCCAGCAGTCAGGGGTCCGCCTATGAGACCCAGTACTTC. Translating it yields CASSQGSAYETQYF.

The V call is TRBV4-1, the J call TRBJ1-5; TRBD1 is a possible D gene (5 bases). CDR1 is MGHRA, CDR2 YSYEKL, per germline. Trimming removed 0 bases at V and 1 base at J, with 13 bases between. CDR3 size: 17 residues. In DNA form, the CDR3 reads TGCGCCAGCAGCCAAGATCCCTCGGACATCAGCAATCAGCCCCAGCATTTT. This translates into CASSQDPSDISNQPQHF.

CDR3 amino acids: CASSPRGPGGDEQYF. The CDR3 DNA reads as TGCGCCAGCAGTCCCCGGGGGCCGGGTGGGGACGAGCAGTACTTC. The chain employs TRBV4-1 and TRBJ2-7, with D tentatively TRBD1 or TRBD2 (6 bases each). Trimming took off 6 bases at V and 5 bases at J, with 20 bases between the two ends. This CDR3 spans 15 amino acids. Germline assignment: CDR1 MGHRA and CDR2 YSYEKL.

The V call is TRBV27, the J call TRBJ2-7; 7 bases fit TRBD2. The trim removed 4 bases at V and 5 bases at J, leaving 17 bases unmatched. Germline values: CDR1 MNHEY, CDR2 SMNVEV (reference sequence). The length of the CDR3 is 17 residues. The CDR3 loop is CASSWGPGAGLEHEQYF. Written as DNA, the CDR3 is TGTGCCAGCAGTTGGGGCCCAGGAGCGGGGCTTGAGCACGAGCAGTACTTC.

Turning to this clone: The sample holds other DNA sequences that translate to the same CDR3. The rearrangement uses TRBV7-6 and TRBJ2-7; 10 nucleotides agree with TRBD1. CDR3 length: 14 amino acids. Germline loops: CDR1 SGHVS, CDR2 FNYEAQ. Losses at the gene ends were 4 bases for V and 5 bases for J; bases not matched to a gene: 5. The CDR3 DNA sequence: TGTGCCAGCAGCTCCGGGACAGGGGTTCACGAGCAGTACTTC. Translating gives CASSSGTGVHEQYF.

The CDR3 protein is CASSSPGTSAYEQYF. The CDR3 nucleotides read TGTGCCAGCTCAAGCCCCGGGACTAGCGCCTACGAGCAGTACTTC. The chain carries TRBV18 and TRBJ2-7; TRBD2 agrees at 10 bases. J was trimmed by 2 bases and V by 5 bases; bases with no gene match: 6. Germline CDR1 and CDR2: KGHSH and LQKENI. The CDR3 is 15 residues long.

This clone was seen once. This chain links TRBV6-5 with TRBJ1-3; D call uncertain. This CDR3 is 16 amino acids long. Trimming took off 4 bases at V and 6 bases at J, with 19 bases between the two ends. The germline CDR1 and CDR2 sequences are MNHEY and SVGAGI. The CDR3: CASSSPGEGRENTIYF. The DNA for the CDR3 is TGTGCCAGCAGTTCCCCCGGGGAGGGTCGAGAAAACACCATATATTTT.

This clone occurred once. The rearrangement uses TRBV5-4 and TRBJ2-2, with D possibly TRBD2 on 6 matching bases. Germline values: CDR1 SGHNT, CDR2 YYREEE (reference sequence). Trimming stripped 5 bases from V and 5 bases from J, with 25 bases between. The CDR3 is 18 residues long. CDR3 DNA: TGTGCCAGCAGTTGGAGGGTGACAGAACGGTGGGATACCGGGGAGCTGTTTTTT. Translation: CASSWRVTERWDTGELFF.

Comments on this clone: Different DNA sequences within this sample yield the same CDR3. The chain couples TRBV5-4 to TRBJ2-1; D gene ambiguous. V was shortened by 2 bases and J by 7 bases, with 7 bases between the two germline ends. In germline, CDR1 is SGHNT, CDR2 YYREEE (reference sequence). The length of the CDR3 is 12 residues. Here the CDR3 reads CASSLGRNEQFF. The CDR3, as DNA: TGTGCCAGCAGCTTAGGTCGGAATGAGCAGTTCTTC.

This clone showed up just once. Here the CDR3 DNA reads TGTGCCAGCTCAGCCGGGACAGGGTGGACAGATACGCAGTATTTT. It codes for CASSAGTGWTDTQYF. The chain joins TRBV18 to TRBJ2-3, with 9 bases matching TRBD1. The CDR3 sequence is 15 residues long. V was clipped by 5 bases and J by 3 bases; unmatched bases: 6. Germline V gives CDR1 KGHSH, CDR2 LQKENI.

This clone came up once. The chain carries TRBV6-5 and TRBJ1-1; D call uncertain. CDR1 and CDR2 from the germline V gene are MNHEY and SVGAGI. CDR3 length: 14 residues. Trimming took 1 base from V and 1 from J, leaving 7 bases between them. DNA for the CDR3: TGTGCCAGCAGTTACTGGGGAACGAACACTGAAGCTTTCTTT. This translates into CASSYWGTNTEAFF.